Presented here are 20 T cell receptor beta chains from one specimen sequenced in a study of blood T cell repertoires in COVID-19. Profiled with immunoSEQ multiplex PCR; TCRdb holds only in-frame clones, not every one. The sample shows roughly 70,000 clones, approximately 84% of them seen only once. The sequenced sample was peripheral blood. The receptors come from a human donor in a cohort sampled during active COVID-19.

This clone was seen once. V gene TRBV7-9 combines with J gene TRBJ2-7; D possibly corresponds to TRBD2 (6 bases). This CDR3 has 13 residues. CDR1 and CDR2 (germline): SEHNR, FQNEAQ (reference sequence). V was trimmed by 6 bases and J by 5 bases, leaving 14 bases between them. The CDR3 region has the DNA TGTGCCAGCAGGCTTCCCGGGGAGGACGAGCAGTACTTC. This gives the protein CASRLPGEDEQYF. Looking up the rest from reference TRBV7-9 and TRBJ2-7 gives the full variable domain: DTGVSQNPRHKITKRGQNVTFRCDPISEHNRLYWYRQTLGQGPEFLTYFQNEAQLEKSRLLSDRFSAERPKGSFSTLEIQRTEQGDSAMYLCASRLPGEDEQYFGPGTRLTVT.

In nucleotides, the CDR3 is TGTGCCAGCAGCCCGCTGGCGGGAAACACAGATACGCAGTATTTT. Translated, it gives CASSPLAGNTDTQYF. The chain couples TRBV7-9 to TRBJ2-3; D is possibly TRBD2 (6 bases). The CDR3 is 15 amino acids. The V gene's germline CDR1 is SEHNR and CDR2 FQNEAQ (reference sequence). The V and J ends lost 5 bases and 2 bases respectively, with 14 bases between them.

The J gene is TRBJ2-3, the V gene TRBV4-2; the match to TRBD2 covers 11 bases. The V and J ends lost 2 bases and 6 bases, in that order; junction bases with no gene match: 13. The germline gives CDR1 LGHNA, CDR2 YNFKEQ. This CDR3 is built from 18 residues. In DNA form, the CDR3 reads TGTGCCAGCAGCCAACACTTGACTAGCGGGGACCTCGGGGATACGCAGTATTTT. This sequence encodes CASSQHLTSGDLGDTQYF.

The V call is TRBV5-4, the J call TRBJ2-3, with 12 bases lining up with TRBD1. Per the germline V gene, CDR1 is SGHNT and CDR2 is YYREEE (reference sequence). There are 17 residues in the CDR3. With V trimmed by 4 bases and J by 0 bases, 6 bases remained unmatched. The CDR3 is CASSPRDRGPSTDTQYF. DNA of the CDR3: TGTGCCAGCAGCCCCCGGGACAGGGGGCCGAGCACAGATACGCAGTATTTT. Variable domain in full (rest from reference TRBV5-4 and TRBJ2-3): ETGVTQSPTHLIKTRGQQVTLRCSSQSGHNTVSWYQQALGQGPQFIFQYYREEENGRGNFPPRFSGLQFPNYSSELNVNALELDDSALYLCASSPRDRGPSTDTQYFGPGTRLTVL.

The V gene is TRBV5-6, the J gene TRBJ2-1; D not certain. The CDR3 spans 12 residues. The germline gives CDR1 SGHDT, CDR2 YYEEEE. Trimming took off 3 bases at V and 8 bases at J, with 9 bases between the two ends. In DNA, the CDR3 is TGTGCCAGCAGCTCCCGAGTTGATGAGCAGTTCTTC. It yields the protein CASSSRVDEQFF.

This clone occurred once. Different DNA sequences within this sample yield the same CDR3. CDR3 in amino acids: CASSYSRTGGGYGYTF. DNA of the CDR3: TGTGCCAGCAGTTACAGTCGGACAGGGGGAGGCTATGGCTACACCTTC. The V call is TRBV6-5, the J call TRBJ1-2; the match to TRBD1 covers 10 bases. CDR3 size: 16 residues. Germline V lookup: CDR1 MNHEY, CDR2 SVGAGI. V trimming: 2 bases; J trimming: 4 bases; junction bases outside the gene matches: 7.

CDR3 amino acids: CASIRGGNSYNEQFF. The CDR3 DNA follows: TGTGCCAGCATTCGCGGGGGCAACTCCTACAATGAGCAGTTCTTC. This chain links TRBV11-2 with TRBJ2-1; D is possibly TRBD2 (7 bases). The germline V gene has CDR1 SGHAT and CDR2 FQNNGV. The CDR3 totals 15 residues. V was trimmed by 7 bases and J by 0 bases, leaving 13 bases between them.

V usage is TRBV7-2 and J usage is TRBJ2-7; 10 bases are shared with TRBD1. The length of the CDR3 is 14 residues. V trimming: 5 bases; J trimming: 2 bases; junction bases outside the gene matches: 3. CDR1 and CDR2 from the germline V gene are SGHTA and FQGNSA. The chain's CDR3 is CASSTTGGTYEQYF. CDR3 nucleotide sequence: TGTGCCAGCAGCACGACAGGGGGCACCTACGAGCAGTACTTC.

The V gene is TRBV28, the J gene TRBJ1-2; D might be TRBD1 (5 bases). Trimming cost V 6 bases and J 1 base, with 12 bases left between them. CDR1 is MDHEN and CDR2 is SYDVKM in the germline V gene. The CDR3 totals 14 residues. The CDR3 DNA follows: TGTGCCAGCAGATACGATAGGGGTAACTATGGCTACACCTTC. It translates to CASRYDRGNYGYTF.

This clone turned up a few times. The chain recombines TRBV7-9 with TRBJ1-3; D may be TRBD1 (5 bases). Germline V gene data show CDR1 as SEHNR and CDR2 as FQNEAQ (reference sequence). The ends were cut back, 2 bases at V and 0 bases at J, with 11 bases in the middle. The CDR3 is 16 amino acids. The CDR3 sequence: CASSLFGGTSGNTIYF. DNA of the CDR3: TGTGCCAGCAGCTTATTCGGCGGGACCTCTGGAAACACCATATATTTT. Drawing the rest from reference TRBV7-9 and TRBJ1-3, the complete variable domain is DTGVSQNPRHKITKRGQNVTFRCDPISEHNRLYWYRQTLGQGPEFLTYFQNEAQLEKSRLLSDRFSAERPKGSFSTLEIQRTEQGDSAMYLCASSLFGGTSGNTIYFGEGSWLTVV.

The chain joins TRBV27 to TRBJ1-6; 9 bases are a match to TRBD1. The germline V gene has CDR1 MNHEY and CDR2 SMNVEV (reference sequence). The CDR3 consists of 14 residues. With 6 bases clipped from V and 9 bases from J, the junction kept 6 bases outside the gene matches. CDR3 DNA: TGTGCCAGCAGAGCGGGACAGGGCCCTTCACCCCTCCACTTT. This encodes CASRAGQGPSPLHF.

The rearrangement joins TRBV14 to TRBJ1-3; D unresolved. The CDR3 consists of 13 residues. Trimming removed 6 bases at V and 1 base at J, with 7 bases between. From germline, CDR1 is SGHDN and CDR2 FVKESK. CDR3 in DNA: TGTGCCAGCAGGGCTTCGTCTGGAAACACCATATATTTT. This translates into CASRASSGNTIYF.

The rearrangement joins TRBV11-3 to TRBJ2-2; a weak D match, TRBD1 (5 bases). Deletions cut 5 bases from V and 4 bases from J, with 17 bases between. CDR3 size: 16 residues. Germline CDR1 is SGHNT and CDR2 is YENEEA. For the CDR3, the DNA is TGTGCCAGCAGCCGACCCCAGAATAGGGGCACCGGGGAGCTGTTTTTT. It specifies CASSRPQNRGTGELFF.

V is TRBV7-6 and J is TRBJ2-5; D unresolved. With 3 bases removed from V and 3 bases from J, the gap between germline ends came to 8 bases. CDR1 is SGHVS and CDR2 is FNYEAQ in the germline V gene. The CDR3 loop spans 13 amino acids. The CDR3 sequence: CASSFGQEETQYF. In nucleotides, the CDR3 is TGTGCCAGCAGCTTCGGTCAAGAAGAGACCCAGTACTTC.

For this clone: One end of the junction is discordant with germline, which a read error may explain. CDR3 nucleotides: TGTGCTAGCAGTCCAGACTATGGGGAGACCCAGTACTTC. This codes for CASSPDYGETQYF. This chain uses TRBV7-7 with TRBJ2-5; D perhaps matches TRBD2 (5 bases). Germline assignment: CDR1 SSHAT and CDR2 FNYEAQ (reference sequence). This CDR3 contains 13 residues.

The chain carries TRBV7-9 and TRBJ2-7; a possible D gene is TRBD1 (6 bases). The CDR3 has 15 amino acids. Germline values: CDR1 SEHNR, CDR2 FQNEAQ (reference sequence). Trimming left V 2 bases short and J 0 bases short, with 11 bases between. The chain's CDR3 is CASSLSGTFSYEQYF. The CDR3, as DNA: TGTGCCAGCAGCTTATCTGGGACATTCTCCTACGAGCAGTACTTC.

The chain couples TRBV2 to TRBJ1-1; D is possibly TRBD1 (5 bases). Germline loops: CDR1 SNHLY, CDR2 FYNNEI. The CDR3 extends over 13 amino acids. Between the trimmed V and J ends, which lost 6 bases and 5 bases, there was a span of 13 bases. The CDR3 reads CASSLWGRTEAFF. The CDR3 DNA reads TGTGCCAGCAGCCTATGGGGGAGGACTGAAGCTTTCTTT.

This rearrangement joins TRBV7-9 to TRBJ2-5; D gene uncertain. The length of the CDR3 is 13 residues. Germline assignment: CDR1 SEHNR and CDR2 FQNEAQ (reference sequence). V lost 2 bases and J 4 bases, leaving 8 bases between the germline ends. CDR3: CASSLRSGETQYF. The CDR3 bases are TGTGCCAGCAGCTTACGGTCCGGAGAGACCCAGTACTTC.

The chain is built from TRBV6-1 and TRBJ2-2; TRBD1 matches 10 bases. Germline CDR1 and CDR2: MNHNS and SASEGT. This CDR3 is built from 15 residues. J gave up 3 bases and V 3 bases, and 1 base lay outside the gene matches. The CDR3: CASSDGTGDTGELFF. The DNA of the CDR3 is TGTGCCAGCAGTGATGGGACAGGGGACACCGGGGAGCTGTTTTTT.

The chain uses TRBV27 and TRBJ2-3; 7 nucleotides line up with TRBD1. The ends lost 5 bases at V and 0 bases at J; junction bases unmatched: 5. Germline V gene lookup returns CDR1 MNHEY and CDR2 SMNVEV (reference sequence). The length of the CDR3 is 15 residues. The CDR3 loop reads CASSQRGQSTDTQYF. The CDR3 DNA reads TGTGCCAGCAGTCAAAGGGGACAGAGCACAGATACGCAGTATTTT.